The 6 T cell receptor beta chains presented below share a single source sample, sequenced in a study of monozygotic twins with inflammatory bowel disease. From the 5' RACE reads, TCRdb lists one entry per CDR3 protein and no DNA. This sample carries approximately 340,000 distinct CDR3 sequences, with over 2% going to the ten biggest clones. Input material: blood. These receptors all come from a human donor with ulcerative colitis or Crohn's disease, or a healthy co-twin of an affected twin (not recorded which).

The rearrangement joins TRBV3-1 to TRBJ2-1; TCRdb's D call, TRBD1, is unchecked because there is no DNA. The CDR3 has 15 residues. Germline loops: CDR1 LGHDT, CDR2 YNNKEL (reference sequence). CDR3 protein: CASTPGTGSYNEQFF.

This rearrangement joins TRBV28 to TRBJ2-5; TCRdb outputs TRBD1, but without DNA this stays unchecked. The germline V gene encodes CDR1 MDHEN and CDR2 SYDVKM. The CDR3 covers 15 residues. The CDR3 sequence is CASSLRTGGWETQYF. Full variable domain (outside the CDR3, taken from reference TRBV28 and TRBJ2-5): DVKVTQSSRYLVKRTGEKVFLECVQDMDHENMFWYRQDPGLGLRLIYFSYDVKMKEKGDIPEGYSVSREKKERFSLILESASTNQTSMYLCASSLRTGGWETQYFGPGTRLLVL.

The V gene is TRBV29-1, the J gene TRBJ2-2; absent DNA, TCRdb's TRBD1 call cannot be checked. There are 13 residues in the CDR3. Germline V gives CDR1 SQVTM, CDR2 ANQGSEA. The CDR3 loop is CSVAWQPGGELFF.

The chain has TRBV5-1 and TRBJ2-2. The CDR3 length is 15 residues. From germline, CDR1 is SGHRS and CDR2 YFSETQ. CDR3 sequence reads: CASSSGPLDTGELFF. Complete variable domain (other parts from reference TRBV5-1 and TRBJ2-2): KAGVTQTPRYLIKTRGQQVTLSCSPISGHRSVSWYQQTPGQGLQFLFEYFSETQRNKGNFPGRFSGRQFSNSRSEMNVSTLELGDSALYLCASSSGPLDTGELFFGEGSRLTVL.

V usage is TRBV28 and J usage is TRBJ2-3; with no DNA, the TCRdb D assignment of TRBD2 cannot be verified. Germline CDR1 MDHEN, CDR2 SYDVKM. This CDR3 contains 16 residues. The CDR3 spells CASSLYGTSETDTQYF. The whole variable domain, remainder taken from reference TRBV28 and TRBJ2-3, is DVKVTQSSRYLVKRTGEKVFLECVQDMDHENMFWYRQDPGLGLRLIYFSYDVKMKEKGDIPEGYSVSREKKERFSLILESASTNQTSMYLCASSLYGTSETDTQYFGPGTRLTVL.

This sequence joins TRBV20-1 and TRBJ1-5; the D call from TCRdb, TRBD1, cannot be confirmed without DNA. Germline CDR1 and CDR2: DFQATT and SNEGSKA (reference sequence). This CDR3 is built from 15 residues. Here the CDR3 reads CSARDQGTGNQPQHF.